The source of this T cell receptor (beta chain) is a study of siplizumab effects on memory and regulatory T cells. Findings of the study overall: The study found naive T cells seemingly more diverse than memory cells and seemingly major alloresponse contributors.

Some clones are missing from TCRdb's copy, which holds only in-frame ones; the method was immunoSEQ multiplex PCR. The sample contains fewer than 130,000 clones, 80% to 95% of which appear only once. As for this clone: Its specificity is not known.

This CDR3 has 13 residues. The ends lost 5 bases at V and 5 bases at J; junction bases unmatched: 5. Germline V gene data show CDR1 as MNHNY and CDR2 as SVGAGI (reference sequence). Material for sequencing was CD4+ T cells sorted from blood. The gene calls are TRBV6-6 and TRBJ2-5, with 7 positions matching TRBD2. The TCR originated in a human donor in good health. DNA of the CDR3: TGTGCCAGCAGTCTGGGGGGGGTGGAGACCCAGTACTTC. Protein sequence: CASSLGGVETQYF.